This is a list of T cell receptor beta chains from one sample in a study of blood T cell repertoires in COVID-19. The repertoire was sequenced with immunoSEQ multiplex PCR; TCRdb's copy has only in-frame clones and lacks some. The data show about 210,000 clones, about 84% seen once. Sequencing was carried out using PBMCs or T cells enriched from blood (not recorded which). These receptors all stem from a man aged 25 to 45 with acute COVID-19. Both conserved end residues are part of each CDR3.

cdr3_aa	v_call	j_call
CASSLDAGGPYEQYF	TRBV5-1	TRBJ2-7
CASSLEQLNYGYTF	TRBV7-9	TRBJ1-2
CASSLHDTGGFSSPLHF	TRBV7-9	TRBJ1-6
CASRRDSNYGYTF	TRBV5-1	TRBJ1-2
CASRRLAGNTGELFF	TRBV2	TRBJ2-2
CASSESRGLSTDTQYF	TRBV10-1	TRBJ2-3
CATSEGGGPYNEQFF	TRBV24-1	TRBJ2-1
CASSQARGWGTEAFF	TRBV14	TRBJ1-1
CASSDQGIGNGNTIYF	TRBV5-1	TRBJ1-3
CASSILAGASTDTQYF	TRBV19	TRBJ2-3
CASSGSSGRSYEQYF	TRBV2	TRBJ2-7
CASSLNPGTAYEQYF	TRBV7-3	TRBJ2-7
CASSPRGTVNQPQHF	TRBV27	TRBJ1-5
CASSLAGTGGGTEAFF	TRBV5-1	TRBJ1-1
CASSKREQETQYF	TRBV27	TRBJ2-5
CASSFRVTDTQYF	TRBV11-3	TRBJ2-3
CASSPRTDQSQLFF	TRBV2	TRBJ1-4
CAIQGYNTDTQYF	TRBV19	TRBJ2-3
CATLRINYGYTF	TRBV10-2	TRBJ1-2
CASSSDSKNSPLHF	TRBV7-9	TRBJ1-6
CASSLFSRGSYEQYF	TRBV27	TRBJ2-7
CASSEGDGWEQYF	TRBV4-1	TRBJ2-7
CASSQAPLNQPQHF	TRBV27	TRBJ1-5
CASSPGTVNYGYTF	TRBV2	TRBJ1-2
CASKTTGQGGSPLHF	TRBV6-5	TRBJ1-6
CASSSRGGTEAFF	TRBV28	TRBJ1-1
CASSQQVSSNQPQHF	TRBV7-2	TRBJ1-5
CASSQGQGTANQPQHF	TRBV4-1	TRBJ1-5
CASSYGGGGPGEQFF	TRBV6-5	TRBJ2-1
CASSLARMRGQTLYNEQFF	TRBV7-9	TRBJ2-1
CASSRTRSTSGNTIYF	TRBV27	TRBJ1-3
CASTSRDRDYEQYF	TRBV6-5	TRBJ2-7
CASSTPLLGGLGYGYTF	TRBV19	TRBJ1-2
CASSSGQGDYGYTF	TRBV7-3	TRBJ1-2
CASIRGNTEAFF	TRBV30	TRBJ1-1
CASSQSARGTGVNSPLHF	TRBV4-1	TRBJ1-6
CASSCRTARNQPQHF	TRBV5-4	TRBJ1-5
CASSSQGGSTEAFF	TRBV19	TRBJ1-1
CASSKDTRGKLFF	TRBV21-1	TRBJ1-4
CASSQTGTSYGYTF	TRBV9	TRBJ1-2
CASSSLAGGSNEQFF	TRBV5-6	TRBJ2-1
CSAVSGGNQAFF	TRBV29-1	TRBJ1-1
CASGWASYGYTF	TRBV12-5	TRBJ1-2
CAWDRGGTETQYF	TRBV30	TRBJ2-5
CASSPNRASVYTF	TRBV6-5	TRBJ1-2
CASSEARGRTEAFF	TRBV6-1	TRBJ1-1
CASSLGPVSYEQYF	TRBV6-2/TRBV6-3	TRBJ2-7
CASREGNYGYTF	TRBV6-5	TRBJ1-2